This T cell receptor (beta chain) was documented in a study of OX40 agonist ivuxolimab in advanced cancers. Study in general: Partial responses were achieved by three patients, of whom one had hepatocellular carcinoma and two had cutaneous melanoma.

As for this clone: The antigen remains undetermined.

Sequenced by immunoSEQ multiplex PCR; TCRdb stores in-frame clones only, minus some. The sample holds tens of thousands of clones, approximately 86% seen once. Whole-study results and caveats: The mean number of expanded clones was higher in CD8+ T cells than in CD4+.

The CDR3 is 16 amino acids. CDR1 SGHNT and CDR2 YYREEE come from the germline V gene (reference sequence). The V and J ends lost 3 bases and 1 base respectively, with 11 bases between them. This clonotype was obtained from an adult with an advanced solid tumor such as melanoma, head and neck, liver or kidney cancer. Sequencing was performed on CD4+ or CD8+ T cells sorted from blood, taken in a trial of the OX40 agonist ivuxolimab. V and J are TRBV5-4 and TRBJ1-6; maybe TRBD1 (5 bases). Written as DNA, the CDR3 is TGTGCCAGCAGCTCTGGGGGGAGGTCCTATAATTCACCCCTCCACTTT. Protein: CASSSGGRSYNSPLHF.